Listed below are T cell receptor beta chains from one sample, sequenced in a study of PD-1 blockade in classical Hodgkin lymphoma. Data came from immunoSEQ multiplex PCR; TCRdb stores just in-frame clones and leaves some out. The table includes fewer than 40,000 clones, roughly 94% detected once. Sample: peripheral blood mononuclear cells (PBMCs). The receptors originated from a human donor with classical Hodgkin lymphoma. The CDR3 runs from the conserved cysteine through the conserved F or W. Fields, in order: D gene, J gene, clone size, V gene, CDR3 DNA, CDR3 protein. A D gene is named only where the DNA matches it firmly. Size tells how often a clone was seen (once, few, many) or the class of an expanded clone, and some rows leave it out.

>.|TRBJ2-3|once|TRBV7-9
TGTGCCAGCAGCTCCAACAGGATAAGCACAGATACGCAGTATTTT
CASSSNRISTDTQYF
>.|TRBJ1-2|.|TRBV19
TGTGCCAGTAGTGACGGAGCGGGCTACACCTTC
CASSDGAGYTF
>TRBD2|TRBJ2-1|.|TRBV18
TGTGCCAGCTCACCCTACGGACTAGCGGGGACTTACAATGAGCAGTTCTTC
CASSPYGLAGTYNEQFF
>.|TRBJ1-1|once|TRBV27
TGTGCCAGCAGTTTAGGTGAGAACACTGAAGCTTTCTTT
CASSLGENTEAFF
>.|TRBJ2-4|.|TRBV7-2
TGTGCCAGCAGCCCTACCCGGGGGTTCGGCTACTTC
CASSPTRGFGYF
>.|TRBJ1-1|.|TRBV7-9
TGTGCCAGCAGCTTAGGTTCAGGGTCGACGAACACTGAAGCTTTCTTT
CASSLGSGSTNTEAFF
>TRBD1|TRBJ1-4|once|TRBV6-4
TGTGCCAGCGGCCAACAGGGGTGGGGTGAAAAACTGTTTTTT
CASGQQGWGEKLFF
>.|TRBJ1-1|.|TRBV15
TGTGCCACCGGGGGTGAGAACACTGAAGCTTTCTTT
CATGGENTEAFF
>.|TRBJ1-2|.|TRBV20-1
TGCAGTGCTAGGGGGAGGGTCGGCTACACCTTC
CSARGRVGYTF
>.|TRBJ2-3|.|TRBV5-1
TGCGCCAGCAGCCGTGGGGGCACAGATACGCAGTATTTT
CASSRGGTDTQYF
>TRBD2|TRBJ2-3|.|TRBV18
TGTGCCAGCTCAGGAGCGGGGTATACAGATACGCAGTATTTT
CASSGAGYTDTQYF
>TRBD2|TRBJ2-3|.|TRBV5-1
TGCGCCAGCAGCTTAGGCGTCGGCGGGAGCCTCACAGATACGCAGTATTTT
CASSLGVGGSLTDTQYF
>TRBD2|TRBJ2-5|.|TRBV2
TGTGCCACTCAGATCGATCCGGGAGCGCGGGGGGCCCAGTACTTC
CATQIDPGARGAQYF
>.|TRBJ1-3|.|TRBV4-1
TGCGCCAGCAGCCAACCCCGGGGGCTCCTATTCTCTGGAAACACCATATATTTT
CASSQPRGLLFSGNTIYF
>.|TRBJ1-3|.|TRBV5-1
TGCGCCAGCAGCCCCGGACCGGGGGGAACTGGAAACACCATATATTTT
CASSPGPGGTGNTIYF
>TRBD2|TRBJ2-1|once|TRBV27
TGTGCCAGCAGTTTATTAAGCGGGAATACTGAGCAGTTCTTC
CASSLLSGNTEQFF
>TRBD2|TRBJ2-1|.|TRBV28
TGTGCCAGCACCCCCACGATAGGGACTAGCTTCAATGAGCAGTTCTTC
CASTPTIGTSFNEQFF
>.|TRBJ2-5|.|TRBV9
TGTGCCAGCAGCCCGGGTGGGGCCTCTTGGACCAAAGAGACCCAGTACTTC
CASSPGGASWTKETQYF
>TRBD1|TRBJ1-2|.|TRBV10-2
TGCGCCAGCAGTGAAGGGGGCTGGGGCTATGGCTACACCTTC
CASSEGGWGYGYTF
>TRBD1|TRBJ2-3|.|TRBV9
TGTGCCAGCAGCGCACGATACTCCGGGACAGGGAAAGTTACGCAGTATTTT
CASSARYSGTGKVTQYF
>.|TRBJ1-2|.|TRBV28
TGTGCCAGCAGTTTGGCAGCTTGGGGGGGGAGCGGCTACACCTTC
CASSLAAWGGSGYTF
>.|TRBJ1-4|.|TRBV7-6
TGTGCCAGTCGCAGGGCCAATGAAAAACTGTTTTTT
CASRRANEKLFF
>.|TRBJ2-1|.|TRBV25-1
TGTGCCAGCAGTGAATCCGTACAGGGCCCCGGGAGAAGTGATGAGCAGTTCTTC
CASSESVQGPGRSDEQFF
>TRBD2|TRBJ2-3|.|TRBV7-2
TGTGCCAGCAGCCTGAGACTAGCGGGGGGATTAGGAGATACGCAGTATTTT
CASSLRLAGGLGDTQYF
>TRBD1|TRBJ1-2|few|TRBV28
TGTGCCAGCAGTGACAGGGGGCCCCGAAAGAACTATGGCTACACCTTC
CASSDRGPRKNYGYTF
>.|TRBJ2-7|.|TRBV5-1
TGCGCCAGCAGCCGCGGTGGTCGGTTGAGCGAGCAGTACTTC
CASSRGGRLSEQYF
>.|TRBJ1-6|.|TRBV2
TGTGCCAGCAGTGAAGGGGGGGGATGGAGCTCCTATAATTCACCCCTCCACTTT
CASSEGGGWSSYNSPLHF
>TRBD2|TRBJ2-7|.|TRBV4-1
TGCGCCAGCAGCCCCGGGCCGGGGGGCTACGAGCAGTACTTC
CASSPGPGGYEQYF
>.|TRBJ1-4|.|TRBV25-1
TGTGCCAGCAGTACAAACGGACAGCTAGAAAAACTGTTTTTT
CASSTNGQLEKLFF
>TRBD1|TRBJ2-1|.|TRBV6-6
TGTGCCAGCGGGGCCGGGACAGGGCGATACAATGAGCAGTTCTTC
CASGAGTGRYNEQFF
>TRBD1|TRBJ2-2|.|TRBV2
TGTGCCAGCAGTGAAGTTTTATTGCCGGGACAGGTTATCGCCGGGGAGCTGTTTTTT
CASSEVLLPGQVIAGELFF
>TRBD2|TRBJ2-1|.|TRBV19
TGTGCCAGTACCCAGGGGTCGGGACTAGCGGGGAGAACCTACAATGAGCAGTTCTTC
CASTQGSGLAGRTYNEQFF
>.|TRBJ1-4|once|TRBV27
TGTGCCAGCAGTTTAACGGGTCGACCTAATGAAAAACTGTTTTTT
CASSLTGRPNEKLFF
>TRBD1|TRBJ2-1|.|TRBV19
TGTGCCAGTAGTTCACGGGACAGGGGTGGCATCAGCTACAATGAGCAGTTCTTC
CASSSRDRGGISYNEQFF
>TRBD2|TRBJ2-2|.|TRBV7-7
TGTGCTAGCAGCAATCCTAGCGGGGGTAACACCGGGGAGCTGTTTTTT
CASSNPSGGNTGELFF
>.|TRBJ1-2|once|TRBV5-4
TGTGCCAGCAGCTTGGGGGCAGCTAACTATGGCTACACCTTC
CASSLGAANYGYTF
>TRBD2|TRBJ2-3|.|TRBV5-1
TGCGCCAGCAGACGGACTAGCGGGGGAAACACAGATACGCAGTATTTT
CASRRTSGGNTDTQYF
>.|TRBJ1-1|.|TRBV28
TGTGCCAGCAGTTTAAGCGTGAACACTGAAGCTTTCTTT
CASSLSVNTEAFF
>.|TRBJ2-7|.|TRBV6-5
TGTGCCGTACGACGGGACACTTCCTACGAGCAGTACTTC
CAVRRDTSYEQYF
>.|TRBJ1-2|.|TRBV28
TGTGCCAGCAGTCTTAACACGGGGGGCTACACCTTC
CASSLNTGGYTF
>.|TRBJ1-3|.|TRBV7-6
TGTGCCAGCAGCTTAGGTTGGGGCAGGACAGGAAACACCATATATTTT
CASSLGWGRTGNTIYF
>.|TRBJ1-2|.|TRBV6-6
TGTGCCAGCGGAGGGTTAGCGGGATATGGCTACACCTTC
CASGGLAGYGYTF
>TRBD2|TRBJ2-7|once|TRBV5-1
TGCGCCAGCAGCTTGAAGGCGGGAGGCCCCTACGAGCAGTACTTC
CASSLKAGGPYEQYF
>.|TRBJ1-3|.|TRBV10-3
TGTGCCATCAGTGAGCAGCTTTTTGGAAACACCATATATTTT
CAISEQLFGNTIYF
>TRBD1|TRBJ1-5|.|TRBV7-8
TGTGCCAGCAGCTTAAGGACAGGGAAGCCCCAGCATTTT
CASSLRTGKPQHF